These 11 T cell receptor beta chains share one sample of origin, sequenced in a study of OX40 agonist ivuxolimab in advanced cancers. TCRdb's table, derived via immunoSEQ multiplex PCR, lists solely in-frame clones and lacks some. The sample yields about 28,000 clones, about four fifths seen once. The sample here was CD4+ or CD8+ T cells sorted from blood, taken in a trial of the OX40 agonist ivuxolimab. The receptors were gathered from an adult with an advanced solid tumor such as melanoma, head and neck, liver or kidney cancer.

J is TRBJ2-1 and V is TRBV9; 13 nucleotides match TRBD2. V was clipped by 1 base and J by 10 bases; unmatched bases: 2. CDR3 length: 14 residues. Looked up from germline, CDR1 is SGDLS and CDR2 is YYNGEE. The CDR3 region is CASSVRLAGGEQFF. The CDR3 DNA reads as TGTGCCAGCAGCGTAAGACTAGCGGGGGGCGAGCAGTTCTTC.

The CDR3 sequence: CASSLFEPSSYNEQFF. The CDR3, as DNA: TGCGCCAGCAGCTTGTTTGAGCCTAGCTCCTACAATGAGCAGTTCTTC. V usage is TRBV5-1 and J usage is TRBJ2-1, with unresolved D. The CDR3 has 16 residues. The V gene lost 1 base and the J gene lost 0 bases, with 11 bases spanning the gap. Germline values: CDR1 SGHRS, CDR2 YFSETQ.

The chain recombines TRBV5-6 with TRBJ1-3, with D perhaps matching TRBD1 (5 bases). V lost 0 bases and J 4 bases, leaving 5 bases between the germline ends. The CDR3 loop spans 13 amino acids. The germline gives CDR1 SGHDT, CDR2 YYEEEE. The CDR3 sequence: CASSLGQGNTIYF. In nucleotides, the CDR3 is TGTGCCAGCAGCTTGGGACAGGGAAACACCATATATTTT.

The chain recombines TRBV19 with TRBJ1-2; D call uncertain. Trimming cost V 1 base and J 8 bases, with 8 bases left between them. This CDR3 has 12 amino acids. The germline V gene has CDR1 LNHDA and CDR2 SQIVND (reference sequence). CDR3 coding DNA: TGTGCCAGTAGTATAGGCCAGCTGGGCTACACCTTC. Encoded protein: CASSIGQLGYTF. Together with reference TRBV19 and TRBJ1-2, the CDR3 gives the full variable domain: DGGITQSPKYLFRKEGQNVTLSCEQNLNHDAMYWYRQDPGQGLRLIYYSQIVNDFQKGDIAEGYSVSREKKESFPLTVTSAQKNPTAFYLCASSIGQLGYTFGSGTRLTVV.

The J gene is TRBJ2-3, the V gene TRBV11-2; no definite D call. Germline CDR1 is SGHAT and CDR2 is FQNNGV. V gave up 0 bases and J gave up 4 bases, with 8 bases separating them. CDR3 size: 14 residues. DNA of the CDR3: TGTGCCAGCAGCTTAGAGCTCCGGGCAGATACGCAGTATTTT. It codes for CASSLELRADTQYF.

The chain's CDR3 is CASSKGVRGVHGYTF. CDR3 DNA sequence: TGTGCCAGCAGCAAAGGGGTCAGGGGGGTCCATGGCTACACCTTC. The chain uses TRBV21-1 and TRBJ1-2; TRBD1, as called in the table, went unchecked against the DNA. TRBV21-1 is an annotated pseudogene. The CDR3 has 15 residues.

V and J are TRBV7-9 and TRBJ1-1; D is possibly TRBD1 (5 bases). Germline CDR1 reads SEHNR; CDR2 reads FQNEAQ (reference sequence). The CDR3 runs 13 residues. Trimming stripped 1 base from V and 3 bases from J, with 6 bases between. CDR3 loop: CASSLEGHTEAFF. CDR3 nucleotides: TGTGCCAGCAGCTTAGAGGGGCACACTGAAGCTTTCTTT.

This clone was counted once. The V gene is TRBV27, the J gene TRBJ1-1; TRBD1 is a possible D gene (5 bases). This CDR3 region has 13 residues. V lost 6 bases and J 2 bases, leaving 10 bases between the germline ends. Germline lookup yields CDR1 MNHEY and CDR2 SMNVEV (reference sequence). The chain's CDR3 is CASSLDSNTEAFF. In nucleotides, the CDR3 is TGTGCCAGCAGCCTTGACAGTAACACTGAAGCTTTCTTT.

This sequence joins TRBV9 and TRBJ1-3; D possibly corresponds to TRBD1 (5 bases). The germline V and J ends were trimmed by 7 bases and 3 bases, with 11 bases remaining between them. CDR3 length: 13 residues. Germline CDR1 SGDLS, CDR2 YYNGEE. CDR3 DNA: TGTGCCAGCGCGGGGGGAGTTGGAAACACCATATATTTT. Protein product: CASAGGVGNTIYF.

V and J are TRBV6-6 and TRBJ1-2; D remains unclear. Trimming stripped 4 bases from V and 1 base from J, with 10 bases between. There are 14 residues in the CDR3. Germline V gene lookup returns CDR1 MNHNY and CDR2 SVGAGI (reference sequence). CDR3 amino acids: CASSSPEINYGYTF. CDR3 nucleotide sequence: TGTGCCAGCAGTTCGCCAGAGATTAACTATGGCTACACCTTC.

This clone was counted once. This rearrangement joins TRBV5-1 to TRBJ1-2; D might be TRBD1 (5 bases). Germline loops: CDR1 SGHRS, CDR2 YFSETQ. Trimming shortened V by 4 bases and J by 8 bases, and 12 bases separated the two germline ends. The CDR3 has 12 amino acids. This CDR3 reads CASSGEGDGYTF. DNA for the CDR3: TGCGCCAGCAGCGGCGAAGGGGACGGCTACACCTTC.